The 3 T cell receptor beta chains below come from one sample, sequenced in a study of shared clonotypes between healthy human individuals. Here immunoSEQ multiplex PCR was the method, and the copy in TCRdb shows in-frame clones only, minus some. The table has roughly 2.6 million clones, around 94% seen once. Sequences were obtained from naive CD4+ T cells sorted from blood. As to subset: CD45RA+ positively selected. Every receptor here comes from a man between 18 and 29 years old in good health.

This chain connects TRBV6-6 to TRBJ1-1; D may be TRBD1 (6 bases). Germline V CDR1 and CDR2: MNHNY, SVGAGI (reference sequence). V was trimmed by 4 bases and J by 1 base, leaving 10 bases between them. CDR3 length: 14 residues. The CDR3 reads CASSSGQPNTEAFF. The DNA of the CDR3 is TGTGCCAGCAGTTCTGGACAGCCGAACACTGAAGCTTTCTTT.

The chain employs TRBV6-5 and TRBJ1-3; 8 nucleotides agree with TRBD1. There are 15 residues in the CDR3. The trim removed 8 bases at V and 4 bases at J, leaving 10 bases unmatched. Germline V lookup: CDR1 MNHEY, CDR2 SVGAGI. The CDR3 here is CASWSLTGAGNTIYF. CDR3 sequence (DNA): TGTGCCAGCTGGTCTTTGACAGGGGCCGGAAACACCATATATTTT.

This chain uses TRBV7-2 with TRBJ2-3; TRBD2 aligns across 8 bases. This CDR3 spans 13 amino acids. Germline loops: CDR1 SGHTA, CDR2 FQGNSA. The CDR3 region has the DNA TGTGCTACGAACGGGGGGGGCACAGATACGCAGTATTTT. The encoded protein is CATNGGGTDTQYF. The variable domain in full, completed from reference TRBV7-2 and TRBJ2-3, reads GAGVSQSPSNKVTEKGKDVELRCDPISGHTALYWYRQSLGQGLEFLIYFQGNSAPDKSGLPSDRFSAERTGGSVSTLTIQRTQQEDSAVYLCATNGGGTDTQYFGPGTRLTVL.